The rows below give T cell receptor beta chains drawn from one sample of a study of T-cell memory formation after mild COVID-19. Using its own MiXCR run on the 5' RACE reads, TCRdb lists one record per CDR3 protein. This table holds over 250,000 distinct CDR3 sequences, more than 15% found once. Sequenced material: PBMCs or a T cell subset sorted from them (not recorded which). These receptors were obtained from a man younger than 35 who had mild COVID-19 (a few samples of this study predate the infection). Cell type and time point are not known. The CDR3 runs from the conserved cysteine through the conserved F or W. The order of the fields is J gene, clone size, V gene, D gene, CDR3 protein, CDR3 DNA. D genes are given only for firm matches. Only some rows state a clone size, as once, few, many or a class for expanded clones.

j_call: TRBJ2-5; clone_size: few; v_call: TRBV3-1; d_call: NA; cdr3_aa: CASSADLETQYF; cdr3_nt: TGTGCCAGCAGCGCCGATCTGGAGACCCAGTACTTC
j_call: TRBJ2-4; clone_size: few; v_call: TRBV7-8; d_call: NA; cdr3_aa: CASSLVGTAANIQYF; cdr3_nt: TGTGCCAGCAGCTTAGTTGGGACCGCGGCAAACATTCAGTACTTC
j_call: TRBJ2-1; clone_size: NA; v_call: TRBV7-3; d_call: TRBD2; cdr3_aa: CASSPRLAGNNEQFF; cdr3_nt: TGTGCCAGCAGCCCAAGACTAGCGGGGAACAATGAGCAGTTCTTC
j_call: TRBJ1-5; clone_size: many; v_call: TRBV28; d_call: NA; cdr3_aa: CASSFGGQPQHF; cdr3_nt: TGTGCCAGCAGCTTCGGCGGTCAGCCCCAGCATTTT
j_call: TRBJ2-3; clone_size: few; v_call: TRBV6-5; d_call: NA; cdr3_aa: CASSYSKTTDTQYF; cdr3_nt: TGTGCCAGCAGTTACTCGAAAACCACAGATACGCAGTATTTT
j_call: TRBJ2-1; clone_size: many; v_call: TRBV7-2; d_call: NA; cdr3_aa: CASSPNAGRNEQFF; cdr3_nt: TGTGCCAGCAGCCCAAACGCGGGTCGCAATGAGCAGTTCTTC
j_call: TRBJ1-2; clone_size: many; v_call: TRBV9; d_call: TRBD1; cdr3_aa: CASSLGQINYGYTF; cdr3_nt: TGTGCCAGCAGCTTGGGACAGATTAACTATGGCTACACCTTC
j_call: TRBJ2-7; clone_size: NA; v_call: TRBV2; d_call: TRBD1; cdr3_aa: CASTEGRGLREQYF; cdr3_nt: TGTGCCAGCACGGAAGGCAGGGGGCTGCGGGAGCAGTACTTC
j_call: TRBJ1-6; clone_size: NA; v_call: TRBV5-1; d_call: NA; cdr3_aa: CASSQRQRSYNSPLHF; cdr3_nt: TGCGCCAGCAGCCAGCGACAGCGCTCCTATAATTCACCCCTCCACTTT
j_call: TRBJ1-5; clone_size: many; v_call: TRBV7-8; d_call: NA; cdr3_aa: CASSDTGRAAQPQHF; cdr3_nt: TGTGCCAGCAGCGATACAGGGAGGGCGGCTCAGCCCCAGCATTTT
j_call: TRBJ2-2; clone_size: NA; v_call: TRBV6-6; d_call: TRBD1; cdr3_aa: CAITGQANTGELFF; cdr3_nt: TGTGCCATCACGGGACAGGCCAACACCGGGGAGCTGTTTTTT
j_call: TRBJ2-3; clone_size: few; v_call: TRBV7-3; d_call: TRBD1; cdr3_aa: CASSWQGASADTQYF; cdr3_nt: TGTGCCAGCAGCTGGCAGGGGGCTAGTGCAGATACGCAGTATTTT
j_call: TRBJ2-1; clone_size: few; v_call: TRBV5-5; d_call: TRBD2; cdr3_aa: CASSSAGGVLLDEQFF; cdr3_nt: TGTGCGAGCAGCTCGGCGGGGGGCGTTCTGCTTGATGAGCAGTTCTTC
j_call: TRBJ1-1; clone_size: NA; v_call: TRBV30; d_call: NA; cdr3_aa: CAWRGGVADTEAFF; cdr3_nt: TGTGCCTGGAGGGGAGGGGTGGCGGACACTGAAGCTTTCTTT
j_call: TRBJ2-1; clone_size: few; v_call: TRBV6-2/TRBV6-3; d_call: NA; cdr3_aa: CASRRNTYNEQFF; cdr3_nt: TGTGCCAGCAGGAGGAACACCTACAATGAGCAGTTCTTC
j_call: TRBJ1-5; clone_size: NA; v_call: TRBV18; d_call: NA; cdr3_aa: CASSPTPRNQPQHF; cdr3_nt: TGTGCCAGCTCACCTACACCGCGCAATCAGCCCCAGCATTTT
j_call: TRBJ1-4; clone_size: few; v_call: TRBV5-1; d_call: TRBD1; cdr3_aa: CASSQDRVYETNEKLFF; cdr3_nt: TGCGCCAGCAGCCAGGACAGGGTTTACGAAACTAATGAAAAACTGTTTTTT
j_call: TRBJ1-5; clone_size: NA; v_call: TRBV5-1; d_call: NA; cdr3_aa: CASSEETGKYSNQPQHF; cdr3_nt: TGCGCCAGCAGCGAGGAGACAGGAAAATATAGCAATCAGCCCCAGCATTTT
j_call: TRBJ2-3; clone_size: NA; v_call: TRBV30; d_call: NA; cdr3_aa: CALNTYGVTDTQYF; cdr3_nt: TGTGCCTTAAATACCTACGGGGTCACAGATACGCAGTATTTT
j_call: TRBJ2-5; clone_size: few; v_call: TRBV18; d_call: NA; cdr3_aa: CASSRTRDQYF; cdr3_nt: TGTGCCAGCTCACGGACCCGGGACCAGTACTTC
j_call: TRBJ1-1; clone_size: NA; v_call: TRBV2; d_call: NA; cdr3_aa: CASSETRDEAFF; cdr3_nt: TGTGCCAGCAGTGAAACTAGGGATGAAGCTTTCTTT
j_call: TRBJ2-5; clone_size: few; v_call: TRBV7-9; d_call: NA; cdr3_aa: CASSSRPQETQYF; cdr3_nt: TGTGCCAGCAGTTCACGGCCTCAAGAGACCCAGTACTTC
j_call: TRBJ2-1; clone_size: many; v_call: TRBV5-4; d_call: NA; cdr3_aa: CASSWGNEQFF; cdr3_nt: TGTGCCAGCAGCTGGGGTAATGAGCAGTTCTTC
j_call: TRBJ2-3; clone_size: many; v_call: TRBV28; d_call: NA; cdr3_aa: CASSSEDTQYF; cdr3_nt: TGTGCCAGCAGTTCGGAAGATACGCAGTATTTT
j_call: TRBJ1-5; clone_size: few; v_call: TRBV20-1; d_call: TRBD1; cdr3_aa: CSASRQGDQPQHF; cdr3_nt: TGCAGTGCTAGCCGACAGGGCGATCAGCCCCAGCATTTT
j_call: TRBJ2-1; clone_size: many; v_call: TRBV15; d_call: NA; cdr3_aa: CATSRVGEQFF; cdr3_nt: TGTGCCACCAGCAGAGTTGGTGAGCAGTTCTTC
j_call: TRBJ2-5; clone_size: NA; v_call: TRBV5-1; d_call: TRBD1; cdr3_aa: CASSWDGTVEQETQYF; cdr3_nt: TGCGCCAGCAGTTGGGACGGGACAGTCGAACAAGAGACCCAGTACTTC
j_call: TRBJ2-3; clone_size: few; v_call: TRBV18; d_call: NA; cdr3_aa: CASSPTRGSLGSTDTQYF; cdr3_nt: TGTGCCAGCTCGCCTACTAGAGGGTCCCTTGGCAGCACAGATACGCAGTATTTT
j_call: TRBJ1-2; clone_size: NA; v_call: TRBV7-2; d_call: NA; cdr3_aa: CASSFNRVYGYTF; cdr3_nt: TGTGCCAGCAGCTTCAACCGGGTTTACGGCTACACCTTC
j_call: TRBJ1-4; clone_size: NA; v_call: TRBV12-3/TRBV12-4; d_call: NA; cdr3_aa: CASKDRPELFF; cdr3_nt: TGTGCCAGCAAAGACAGGCCTGAACTGTTTTTT
j_call: TRBJ1-4; clone_size: NA; v_call: TRBV7-8; d_call: TRBD1; cdr3_aa: CASSSRGGANEKLFF; cdr3_nt: TGTGCCAGCAGCTCCAGAGGGGGCGCAAATGAAAAACTGTTTTTT
j_call: TRBJ1-5; clone_size: NA; v_call: TRBV12-3/TRBV12-4; d_call: NA; cdr3_aa: CASSLAPQSNQPQHF; cdr3_nt: TGTGCCAGCAGTTTAGCCCCCCAGAGCAATCAGCCCCAGCATTTT
j_call: TRBJ2-3; clone_size: NA; v_call: TRBV5-4; d_call: NA; cdr3_aa: CASSLEFGNTDTQYF; cdr3_nt: TGTGCCAGCAGCTTGGAATTCGGGAACACAGATACGCAGTATTTT
j_call: TRBJ2-2; clone_size: few; v_call: TRBV12-3/TRBV12-4; d_call: NA; cdr3_aa: CASGPPRQRNTGELFF; cdr3_nt: TGTGCCAGCGGCCCCCCGAGGCAGAGGAACACCGGGGAGCTGTTTTTT
j_call: TRBJ2-3; clone_size: few; v_call: TRBV20-1; d_call: TRBD2; cdr3_aa: CSAWTSGRTDTQYF; cdr3_nt: TGCAGTGCCTGGACTAGCGGACGCACAGATACGCAGTATTTT
j_call: TRBJ2-5; clone_size: once; v_call: TRBV24-1; d_call: NA; cdr3_aa: CATSDRLGQSQETQYF; cdr3_nt: TGTGCCACCAGTGACCGTCTCGGGCAGTCCCAAGAGACCCAGTACTTC
j_call: TRBJ2-5; clone_size: few; v_call: TRBV5-1; d_call: NA; cdr3_aa: CASSEGNQETQYF; cdr3_nt: TGCGCCAGCAGTGAGGGCAACCAAGAGACCCAGTACTTC
j_call: TRBJ1-1; clone_size: few; v_call: TRBV2; d_call: TRBD1; cdr3_aa: CASSGQANTEAFF; cdr3_nt: TGTGCCAGTTCGGGACAGGCGAACACTGAAGCTTTCTTT
j_call: TRBJ1-3; clone_size: NA; v_call: TRBV10-3; d_call: NA; cdr3_aa: CAISTTLSGNTIYF; cdr3_nt: TGTGCCATCAGTACAACCCTCTCTGGAAACACCATATATTTT
j_call: TRBJ2-6; clone_size: NA; v_call: TRBV20-1; d_call: NA; cdr3_aa: CSASVGGPGANVLTF; cdr3_nt: TGCAGTGCTTCCGTCGGGGGCCCTGGGGCCAACGTCCTGACTTTC
j_call: TRBJ2-1; clone_size: NA; v_call: TRBV2; d_call: NA; cdr3_aa: CASSEYSQGEQFF; cdr3_nt: TGTGCCAGCAGTGAGTACTCGCAGGGTGAGCAGTTCTTC
j_call: TRBJ2-5; clone_size: few; v_call: TRBV20-1; d_call: TRBD2; cdr3_aa: CSAREQASGPEETQYF; cdr3_nt: TGCAGTGCTAGAGAACAGGCTAGCGGACCCGAAGAGACCCAGTACTTC
j_call: TRBJ2-3; clone_size: few; v_call: TRBV9; d_call: NA; cdr3_aa: CASSVTASTDTQYF; cdr3_nt: TGTGCCAGCAGCGTGACAGCTAGCACAGATACGCAGTATTTT